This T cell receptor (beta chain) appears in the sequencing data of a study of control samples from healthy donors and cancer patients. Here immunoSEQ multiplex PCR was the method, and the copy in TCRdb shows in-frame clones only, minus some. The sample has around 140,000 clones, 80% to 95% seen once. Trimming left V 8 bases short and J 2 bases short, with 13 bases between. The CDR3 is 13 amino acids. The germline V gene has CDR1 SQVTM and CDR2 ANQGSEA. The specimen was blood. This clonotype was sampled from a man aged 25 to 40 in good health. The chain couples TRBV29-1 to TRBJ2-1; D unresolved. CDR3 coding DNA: TGCAGCCTTCGGACCGCCACCTACAATGAGCAGTTCTTC. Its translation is CSLRTATYNEQFF.